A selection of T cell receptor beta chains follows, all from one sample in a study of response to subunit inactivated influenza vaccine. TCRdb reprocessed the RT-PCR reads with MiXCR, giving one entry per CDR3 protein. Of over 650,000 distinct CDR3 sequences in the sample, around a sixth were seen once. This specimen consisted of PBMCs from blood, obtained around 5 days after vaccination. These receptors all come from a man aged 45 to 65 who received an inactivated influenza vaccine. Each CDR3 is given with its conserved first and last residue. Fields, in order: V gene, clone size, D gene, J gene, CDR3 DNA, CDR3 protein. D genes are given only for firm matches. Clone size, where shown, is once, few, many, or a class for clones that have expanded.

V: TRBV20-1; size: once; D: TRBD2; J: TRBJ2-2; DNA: TGCAGTGCTAGAGATCATCAGGCAAGCGGGAGTGGCACCGGGGAGCTGTTTTTT; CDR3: CSARDHQASGSGTGELFF
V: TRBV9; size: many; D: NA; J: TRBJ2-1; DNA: TGTGCCAGCAGCGTAGATGGTAGCGGAACCTACAATGAGCAGTTCTTC; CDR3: CASSVDGSGTYNEQFF
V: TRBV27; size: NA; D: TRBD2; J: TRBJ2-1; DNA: TGTGCCAGCAGTTCGTCGGGACTAGGATCGAGTGAGCAGTTCTTC; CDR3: CASSSSGLGSSEQFF
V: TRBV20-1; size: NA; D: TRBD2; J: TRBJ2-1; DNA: TGCAGTGCTAGAGATTGGGCTAGCGGGGGGTACAATGAGCAGTTCTTC; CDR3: CSARDWASGGYNEQFF
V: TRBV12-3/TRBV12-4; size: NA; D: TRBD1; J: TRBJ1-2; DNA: TGTGCCAGCAGTTCACAGGGGCCCCTGGGTGGCTACACCTTC; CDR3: CASSSQGPLGGYTF
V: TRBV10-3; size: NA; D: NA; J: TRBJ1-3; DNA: TGTGCCATCAGTGGGCGTCCGGCGTCCGGAAACACCATATATTTT; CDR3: CAISGRPASGNTIYF
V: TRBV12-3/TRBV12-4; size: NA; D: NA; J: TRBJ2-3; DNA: TGTGCCAGCAGTACGCACAGGGTTACGCAGTATTTT; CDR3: CASSTHRVTQYF
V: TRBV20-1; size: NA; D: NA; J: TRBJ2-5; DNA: TGCAGTGCTGAGCCCCAAGAGACCCAGTACTTC; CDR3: CSAEPQETQYF
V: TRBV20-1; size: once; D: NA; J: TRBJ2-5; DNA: TGCAGTGCTAGAGTGGTTGGGGGAGAGACCCAGTACTTC; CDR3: CSARVVGGETQYF
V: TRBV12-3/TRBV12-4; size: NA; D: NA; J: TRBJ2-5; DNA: TGTGCCAGCAGTCCATGGGCTGGGGCCGGACAAGAGACCCAGTACTTC; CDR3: CASSPWAGAGQETQYF
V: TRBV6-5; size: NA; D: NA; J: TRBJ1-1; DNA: TGTGCCAGCAGTTACTCGTGGGGGGAGTTCGAAGCTTTCTTT; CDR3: CASSYSWGEFEAFF
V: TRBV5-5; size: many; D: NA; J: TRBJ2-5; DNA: TGTGCCAGCAGCCGCACCCCCCAAGGAGGGGAGACCCAGTACTTC; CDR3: CASSRTPQGGETQYF
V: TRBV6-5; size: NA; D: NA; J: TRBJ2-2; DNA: TGTGCCAGCAGTTACGGACTACTAAACACCGGGGAGCTGTTTTTT; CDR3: CASSYGLLNTGELFF
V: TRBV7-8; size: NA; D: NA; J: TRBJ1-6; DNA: TGTGCCAGCAGCTCCAAGGGGGGTAATAATTCACCCCTCCACTTT; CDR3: CASSSKGGNNSPLHF
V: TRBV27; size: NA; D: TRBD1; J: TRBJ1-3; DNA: TGTGCCAGCAGCAAAACAGGGGGCTCTGGAAACACCATATATTTT; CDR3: CASSKTGGSGNTIYF
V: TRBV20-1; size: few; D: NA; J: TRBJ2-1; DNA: TGCAGTGCTAGGAATCCCCGCTCCTACAATGAGCAGTTCTTC; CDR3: CSARNPRSYNEQFF
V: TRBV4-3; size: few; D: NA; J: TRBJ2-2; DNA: TGCGCCAGCAGCCAAGCCCCAGACCAGGGCGGGGAGCTGTTTTTT; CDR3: CASSQAPDQGGELFF